A single sample is the source of the 31 T cell receptor beta chains below, sequenced in a study of blood T cell repertoires in COVID-19. Clones were sequenced by immunoSEQ multiplex PCR, and TCRdb holds only the in-frame ones, with some missing. The sample has roughly 68,000 clones, 75% to 85% seen once. Sequenced sample: peripheral blood. These receptors came from a man in his fifties or sixties with acute or convalescent COVID-19.

This rearrangement joins TRBV30 to TRBJ2-7; 7 bases line up with TRBD1. The CDR3 is 15 residues long. The junction had 8 bases not matched to a gene; V was cut back by 3 bases and J by 0 bases. Germline V gene data show CDR1 as GTSNPN and CDR2 as SVGIG (reference sequence). DNA of the CDR3: TGTGCCTGGAGCGACACAGGGGCGAACTCCTACGAGCAGTACTTC. It codes for CAWSDTGANSYEQYF.

The gene calls are TRBV5-1 and TRBJ2-1; tentative D call: TRBD1 (6 bases). This CDR3 comprises 14 residues. Germline V gene lookup returns CDR1 SGHRS and CDR2 YFSETQ. Between the trimmed V and J ends, which lost 2 bases and 5 bases, there was a span of 11 bases. The CDR3 region is CASSLPDSNNEQFF. DNA of the CDR3: TGCGCCAGCAGCTTACCGGACAGTAACAATGAGCAGTTCTTC. Filled out from reference TRBV5-1 and TRBJ2-1, the complete variable domain reads KAGVTQTPRYLIKTRGQQVTLSCSPISGHRSVSWYQQTPGQGLQFLFEYFSETQRNKGNFPGRFSGRQFSNSRSEMNVSTLELGDSALYLCASSLPDSNNEQFFGPGTRLTVL.

This chain links TRBV7-9 with TRBJ2-1; D is ambiguous. The CDR3 runs 15 residues. The V gene's germline CDR1 is SEHNR and CDR2 FQNEAQ (reference sequence). V was shortened by 5 bases and J by 3 bases, with 14 bases between the two germline ends. CDR3 sequence reads: CASSQAFTFYNEQFF. As DNA, the CDR3 is TGTGCCAGCAGCCAAGCGTTTACCTTCTACAATGAGCAGTTCTTC.

The chain links TRBV19 to TRBJ2-7; a possible D gene is TRBD2 (5 bases). V was pared by 0 bases and J by 6 bases, with 18 bases between. CDR1 and CDR2 (germline): LNHDA, SQIVND (reference sequence). This CDR3 region has 16 residues. The DNA of the CDR3 is TGTGCCAGTAGTATAGACCGACCGGGAATGAGTTCCGAGCAGTACTTC. This sequence encodes CASSIDRPGMSSEQYF.

The V call is TRBV4-1, the J call TRBJ1-1; D uncertain. This CDR3 has 17 amino acids. Germline CDR1 reads MGHRA; CDR2 reads YSYEKL. The V and J ends lost 2 bases and 0 bases respectively, with 16 bases between them. In DNA form, the CDR3 reads TGCGCCAGCAGCCAAACCCCCGGAGCGCCGGTGAACACTGAAGCTTTCTTT. Translating it yields CASSQTPGAPVNTEAFF.

This chain uses TRBV6-1 with TRBJ2-3; D not resolved. From germline, CDR1 is MNHNS and CDR2 SASEGT. Deletions cut 2 bases from V and 2 bases from J, with 5 bases between. The CDR3 runs to 13 residues. The CDR3 loop reads CASSEQDTDTQYF. CDR3 coding DNA: TGTGCCAGCAGTGAACAGGACACAGATACGCAGTATTTT.

The genes are TRBV2 and TRBJ2-3, with 14 positions matching TRBD2. Germline-derived CDR1 and CDR2 are SNHLY and FYNNEI. V lost 4 bases, J lost 6 bases, and 6 bases stayed unmatched. This CDR3 has 16 amino acids. CDR3 loop: CASSAIGLAGGDTQYF. CDR3 coding DNA: TGTGCCAGCAGTGCAATAGGACTAGCGGGGGGTGATACGCAGTATTTT.

This clone came up once. V and J are TRBV6-6 and TRBJ2-1, with TRBD2 matching 16 bases. The CDR3 contains 14 residues. The V and J ends lost 5 bases and 8 bases, in that order; junction bases with no gene match: 0. Germline V gene sequence: CDR1 MNHNY, CDR2 SVGAGI (reference sequence). The CDR3 loop reads CASSGTSGRDEQFF. The CDR3 DNA reads as TGTGCCAGCAGTGGGACTAGCGGGAGGGATGAGCAGTTCTTC.

This chain links TRBV19 with TRBJ2-1, with 7 positions matching TRBD1. This CDR3 is 14 amino acids long. V gave up 4 bases and J gave up 3 bases; unmatched junction bases: 3. The germline V gene encodes CDR1 LNHDA and CDR2 SQIVND (reference sequence). The DNA for the CDR3 is TGTGCCAGTAGTAACAGGGGATACTACAATGAGCAGTTCTTC. Encoded protein: CASSNRGYYNEQFF.

The V call is TRBV5-1, the J call TRBJ2-3; maybe TRBD2 (8 bases). Germline V gives CDR1 SGHRS, CDR2 YFSETQ. The ends were cut back, 4 bases at V and 3 bases at J, with 12 bases in the middle. The CDR3 spans 14 residues. CDR3 sequence reads: CASSRGGQTDTQYF. CDR3 coding DNA: TGCGCCAGCAGCCGGGGGGGACAGACAGATACGCAGTATTTT.

J is TRBJ2-3 and V is TRBV29-1, with 9 bases fitting TRBD1. CDR1 and CDR2 from the germline V gene are SQVTM and ANQGSEA. This CDR3 comprises 13 residues. Germline trimming cut 7 bases from V and 1 base from J; bases unmatched to any gene: 3. CDR3 nucleotide sequence: TGCAGCGCCCGGACAGGGGGCACAGATACGCAGTATTTT. This sequence encodes CSARTGGTDTQYF.

V is TRBV10-2 and J is TRBJ1-6; TRBD1 might be the D (6 bases). V was trimmed by 8 bases and J by 6 bases, leaving 17 bases between them. The CDR3 covers 15 residues. Germline loops: CDR1 WSHSY, CDR2 SAAADI. The CDR3 coding sequence is TGCGCCAGCGGCGGAGGGGGGGTGGCTAATTCACCCCTCCACTTT. Translation gives CASGGGGVANSPLHF.

The chain recombines TRBV7-3 with TRBJ2-1; 15 nucleotides match TRBD2. Losses at the gene ends were 4 bases for V and 4 bases for J; bases not matched to a gene: 8. The germline gives CDR1 SGHTA, CDR2 FQGTGA. This CDR3 is 18 amino acids long. CDR3 DNA: TGTGCCAGCAGCTGGACCGGGACTAGCGGGGGGCTATACAATGAGCAGTTCTTC. Residues: CASSWTGTSGGLYNEQFF.

This clone occurred once. CDR3 coding DNA: TGCGCCAGCAGCTTGGGGGCGGATAGCGAACCTGGGGCCAACGTCCTGACTTTC. This translates into CASSLGADSEPGANVLTF. The V call is TRBV5-1, the J call TRBJ2-6; possible D gene TRBD2, 5 bases. Trimming removed 0 bases at V and 2 bases at J, with 15 bases between. Looked up from germline, CDR1 is SGHRS and CDR2 is YFSETQ. This CDR3 is built from 18 residues.

The chain joins TRBV7-2 to TRBJ2-6; D perhaps matches TRBD1 (6 bases). CDR3 length equals 17 residues. Per the germline V gene, CDR1 is SGHTA and CDR2 is FQGNSA. The V and J ends lost 0 bases and 2 bases respectively, with 11 bases between them. CDR3 amino acids: CASSLASTGTGANVLTF. The CDR3 bases are TGTGCCAGCAGCTTAGCCTCGACAGGAACTGGGGCCAACGTCCTGACTTTC.

This clone was recorded once. The V call is TRBV24-1, the J call TRBJ2-5; D perhaps matches TRBD2 (6 bases). With 0 bases removed from V and 5 bases from J, the gap between germline ends came to 15 bases. The V gene's germline CDR1 is KGHDR and CDR2 SFDVKD. The CDR3 contains 16 residues. The CDR3 nucleotides read TGTGCCACCAGTGATTTGAGGACTGGGAGCGGGGAGACCCAGTACTTC. Encoded protein: CATSDLRTGSGETQYF.

The chain is built from TRBV3-1 (or the pseudogene TRBV3-2) and TRBJ1-2; D is possibly TRBD1 (5 bases). CDR1 LGHDT and CDR2 YNNKEL come from the germline V gene (reference sequence). V lost 1 base, J lost 8 bases, and 11 bases lay in between. There are 13 residues in the CDR3. The CDR3 sequence: CASSQGEGIGYTF. CDR3 coding DNA: TGTGCCAGCAGCCAAGGGGAGGGGATAGGCTACACCTTC.

The genes are TRBV5-1 and TRBJ2-2; 8 bases are shared with TRBD1. Losses at the gene ends were 6 bases for V and 3 bases for J; bases not matched to a gene: 4. Germline CDR1 and CDR2: SGHRS and YFSETQ. This CDR3 region has 14 residues. The CDR3 protein is CASTLRGHTGELFF. CDR3 DNA: TGCGCCAGCACCCTCAGGGGGCACACCGGGGAGCTGTTTTTT.

The V call is TRBV18, the J call TRBJ1-6, with TRBD1 matching over 7 bases. The CDR3 contains 16 residues. The V gene's germline CDR1 is KGHSH and CDR2 LQKENI. V dropped 3 bases and J dropped 7; count of bases not matched to a gene: 9. CDR3 DNA sequence: TGTGCCAGCTCACCCGAGGGGGCGAATAACAATTCACCCCTCCACTTT. It yields the protein CASSPEGANNNSPLHF.

The V gene is TRBV5-8, the J gene TRBJ1-2; tentatively, D is TRBD1 (6 bases). Trimming took 3 bases from V and 3 from J, leaving 15 bases between them. CDR1 SGHTS and CDR2 YDEGEE come from the germline V gene. The CDR3 has 15 residues. Written as DNA, the CDR3 is TGTGCCAGCAGCTCGGACAGTACTATCGACTATGGCTACACCTTC. As protein: CASSSDSTIDYGYTF.

The chain combines TRBV11-2 with TRBJ2-7, with TRBD2 identical over 8 bases. This CDR3 is built from 13 residues. J was trimmed by 6 bases and V by 1 base; bases with no gene match: 2. The germline V gene has CDR1 SGHAT and CDR2 FQNNGV. In DNA form, the CDR3 reads TGTGCCAGCAGCTTAGCGGGGGGGTCCGAGCAGTACGTC. It codes for CASSLAGGSEQYV.

The CDR3 region is CATSSTSGGSKQFF. In DNA, the CDR3 is TGTGCCACCAGCTCGACTAGCGGGGGGTCGAAGCAGTTCTTC. V usage is TRBV24-1 and J usage is TRBJ2-1, with TRBD2 identical over 13 bases. The CDR3 extends over 14 amino acids. V shed 7 bases, J shed 11 bases, and the junction held 7 bases outside the gene matches. Germline V gene lookup returns CDR1 KGHDR and CDR2 SFDVKD.

The V and J genes are TRBV5-5 and TRBJ2-3; D unclear. The V end lost 2 bases, the J end lost 2 bases, and 9 bases lay between the germline ends. The germline V gene has CDR1 SGHKS and CDR2 YYEKEE (reference sequence). The CDR3 is 14 residues long. DNA for the CDR3: TGTGCCAGCAGCTTTTTCCAGTACACAGATACGCAGTATTTT. It yields the protein CASSFFQYTDTQYF.

V usage is TRBV6-1 and J usage is TRBJ1-2; no clear D. In germline, CDR1 is MNHNS, CDR2 SASEGT. The CDR3 is made up of 13 amino acids. The V end was cut by 2 bases, the J end by 9 bases, with 13 bases between. CDR3 in amino acids: CASSESGEWRYTF. CDR3 nucleotide sequence: TGTGCCAGCAGTGAAAGCGGGGAGTGGCGCTACACCTTC.

The genes are TRBV27 and TRBJ2-5; 15 bases map to TRBD2. Germline trimming cut 6 bases from V and 5 bases from J; bases unmatched to any gene: 13. This CDR3 region has 18 residues. Germline assignment: CDR1 MNHEY and CDR2 SMNVEV (reference sequence). The CDR3 region is CASSGLAGGDTTSETQYF. Written as DNA, the CDR3 is TGTGCCAGCAGCGGACTAGCGGGGGGGGATACTACTAGCGAGACCCAGTACTTC.

This rearrangement joins TRBV5-5 to TRBJ2-1, with 10 bases lining up with TRBD2. Germline V gene sequence: CDR1 SGHKS, CDR2 YYEKEE (reference sequence). The CDR3 spans 16 residues. Unmatched junction bases numbered 8, after V lost 6 bases and J lost 2 bases. The CDR3 here is CASTPGLAGAYNEQFF. CDR3 DNA: TGTGCCAGCACCCCGGGGCTAGCGGGGGCCTACAATGAGCAGTTCTTC. The full variable domain, its missing parts supplied by reference TRBV5-5 and TRBJ2-1, is DAGVTQSPTHLIKTRGQQVTLRCSPISGHKSVSWYQQVLGQGPQFIFQYYEKEERGRGNFPDRFSARQFPNYSSELNVNALLLGDSALYLCASTPGLAGAYNEQFFGPGTRLTVL.

In this sample, this clone turned up once. This chain uses TRBV3-1 (or the pseudogene TRBV3-2) with TRBJ2-5; 8 bases are shared with TRBD2. This CDR3 is built from 13 residues. Germline V CDR1 and CDR2: LGHDT, YNNKEL (reference sequence). V lost 3 bases to trimming and J lost 5 bases; unmatched junction nucleotides: 2. CDR3 amino acids: CASSHSGVETQYF. The CDR3 DNA reads TGTGCCAGCAGCCATAGCGGGGTGGAGACCCAGTACTTC.

This chain links TRBV12-3 or TRBV12-4 with TRBJ1-2; D is possibly TRBD1 (5 bases). V dropped 5 bases and J dropped 7 bases, with 14 bases sitting between them. The CDR3 spans 13 residues. CDR3: CASSLSTGRGYTF. The CDR3 nucleotides are TGTGCCAGCAGTCTCTCTACAGGCCGTGGCTACACCTTC.

V gene TRBV19 combines with J gene TRBJ2-2; 9 bases agree with TRBD2. The CDR3 length is 18 residues. Germline V lookup: CDR1 LNHDA, CDR2 SQIVND (reference sequence). The V segment lost 7 bases and the J segment 2 bases; nucleotides outside the gene matches: 14. This chain's CDR3 is CASTELGLAGSNTGELFF. The CDR3 DNA reads as TGTGCCAGTACCGAACTCGGGCTAGCGGGGAGTAACACCGGGGAGCTGTTTTTT.

The chain joins TRBV24-1 to TRBJ2-1; D ambiguous. The CDR3 sequence is 14 residues long. Germline CDR1 and CDR2: KGHDR and SFDVKD. Trimming took 6 bases from V and 1 from J, leaving 9 bases between them. Written as DNA, the CDR3 is TGTGCCACCAGTTCCTTCGGGTCCTACAATGAGCAGTTCTTC. Its translation is CATSSFGSYNEQFF.

The genes are TRBV6-5 and TRBJ2-1; TRBD1 matches at 10 bases. The CDR3 is made up of 15 amino acids. Germline CDR1 is MNHEY and CDR2 is SVGAGI. V was clipped by 6 bases and J by 4 bases; unmatched bases: 6. CDR3 sequence: CASRLDRGGYNEQFF. The CDR3 DNA reads TGTGCCAGCAGACTGGACAGGGGGGGGTACAATGAGCAGTTCTTC.